The sample holds one count of the clone carrying this T cell receptor (beta chain). Antigen: not known. The CDR3 spans 13 residues. CDR1 and CDR2 (germline): MNHEY, SVGAGI. The V and J ends lost 6 bases and 6 bases, in that order; junction bases with no gene match: 7. The data were obtained in a study of cytomegalovirus exposure and HLA in healthy donors. Study as a whole: Some 180 million T cells yielded roughly 120 million unique TCR beta sequences in earlier analysis. Study results and caveats: Per a later analysis, roughly 17,000 TCR beta sequences showed association with HLA alleles at 0.05 false discovery rate. It has been reported that TCR beta sequences accurately predicted the HLA-A and HLA-B alleles of most subjects.

PCR used 60 Vbeta primers and 13 Jbeta primers. Here immunoSEQ multiplex PCR was the method, and the copy in TCRdb shows in-frame clones only, minus some. The table lists some 140,000 clones, 60% to 80% of them singletons. The clonotype was recovered from a man aged 30-40 years in good health and CMV-seronegative. The sample consisted of PBMCs. The V and J genes are TRBV6-5 and TRBJ2-7; 8 nucleotides line up with TRBD1. CDR3 amino acids: CASRGRGLSEQYF. In nucleotides, the CDR3 is TGTGCCAGCAGGGGCAGGGGGCTTTCCGAGCAGTACTTC.